The 29 T cell receptor beta chains listed next were all sequenced from one sample in a study of cytomegalovirus exposure and HLA in healthy donors. PCR involved 60 Vbeta and 13 Jbeta primers. Profiled with immunoSEQ multiplex PCR; TCRdb holds only in-frame clones, not every one. This table has approximately 220,000 clones, 82% appearing once. Sample: PBMCs. These receptors originate from a man aged 35 to 55 in good health and CMV-seropositive.

The rearrangement joins TRBV14 to TRBJ1-2; D may be TRBD1 (6 bases). Looked up from germline, CDR1 is SGHDN and CDR2 is FVKESK. There are 15 residues in the CDR3. V lost 6 bases and J lost 0, with 14 bases in between. The CDR3 DNA is TGTGCCAGCAGACGTTCGACAGGCTCTAACTATGGCTACACCTTC. Translated, it gives CASRRSTGSNYGYTF.

V and J are TRBV27 and TRBJ1-1, with D perhaps matching TRBD1 (5 bases). The CDR3 consists of 13 residues. Germline V lookup: CDR1 MNHEY, CDR2 SMNVEV (reference sequence). Trimming left V 3 bases short and J 3 bases short, with 8 bases between. CDR3 nucleotide sequence: TGTGCCAGCAGTTTGTTCAGGGACACTGAAGCTTTCTTT. It translates to CASSLFRDTEAFF.

This clone appeared a few times. The V gene is TRBV7-2, the J gene TRBJ1-1; 7 bases align to TRBD1. Germline assignment: CDR1 SGHTA and CDR2 FQGNSA. V shed 5 bases and J 5 bases; nucleotides not matched to a gene: 14. The CDR3 spans 16 residues. CDR3 in amino acids: CASSANPTGLVTEAFF. The CDR3, as DNA: TGTGCCAGCAGCGCGAATCCGACAGGGTTAGTGACTGAAGCTTTCTTT.

The rearrangement joins TRBV7-9 to TRBJ2-4; 7 bases line up with TRBD2. There are 15 residues in the CDR3. J lost 4 bases, V lost 4 bases, and 7 bases had no gene match. The germline V gene encodes CDR1 SEHNR and CDR2 FQNEAQ (reference sequence). The CDR3 coding sequence is TGTGCCAGCAGCTCCGCGGGAGAGATTAAAAACATTCAGTACTTC. This gives the protein CASSSAGEIKNIQYF.

The gene calls are TRBV7-9 and TRBJ1-4; no reliable D call. The V and J ends lost 5 bases and 2 bases respectively, with 12 bases between them. The CDR3 covers 15 residues. From germline, CDR1 is SEHNR and CDR2 FQNEAQ (reference sequence). This CDR3 is CASSVHPRTNEKLFF. CDR3 sequence (DNA): TGTGCCAGCAGCGTACATCCCAGGACTAATGAAAAACTGTTTTTT.

This clone was observed a single time. The chain couples TRBV7-9 to TRBJ1-2; 10 positions match TRBD1. V lost 3 bases to trimming and J lost 4 bases; unmatched junction nucleotides: 8. The CDR3 is 16 amino acids. The V gene's germline CDR1 is SEHNR and CDR2 FQNEAQ (reference sequence). CDR3 region: CASSFSPTGGGYGYTF. DNA of the CDR3: TGTGCCAGCAGCTTTTCGCCGACAGGGGGCGGCTATGGCTACACCTTC.

The chain uses TRBV7-8 and TRBJ2-5; unclear D gene. Germline CDR1 SGHVS, CDR2 FQNEAQ. The CDR3 covers 13 residues. V shed 2 bases and J shed 0 bases, with 4 bases lying between them. The CDR3 spells CASSLRDQETQYF. CDR3 coding DNA: TGTGCCAGCAGCTTACGGGACCAAGAGACCCAGTACTTC.

J is TRBJ1-2 and V is TRBV11-2, with D possibly matching TRBD1 (6 bases). Deletions cut 4 bases from V and 3 bases from J, with 18 bases between. The CDR3 covers 16 residues. CDR1 and CDR2 (germline): SGHAT, FQNNGV. CDR3 loop: CASSSNRGGRDYGYTF. The CDR3 DNA follows: TGTGCCAGCAGCTCGAATCGGGGGGGCCGGGACTATGGCTACACCTTC.

The V call is TRBV5-6, the J call TRBJ1-1; D remains ambiguous. CDR3 length: 12 amino acids. Germline CDR1 and CDR2: SGHDT and YYEEEE. Deletions cut 2 bases from V and 4 bases from J, with 6 bases between. The CDR3 DNA is TGTGCCAGCAGCTTTTCGGGCACTGAAGCTTTCTTT. This translates into CASSFSGTEAFF.

The V gene is TRBV4-1, the J gene TRBJ2-2, with TRBD2 identical over 10 bases. The V segment lost 4 bases and the J segment 2 bases; nucleotides outside the gene matches: 4. The CDR3 extends over 16 amino acids. Germline lookup yields CDR1 MGHRA and CDR2 YSYEKL. The CDR3 protein is CASSLGTSANTGELFF. The CDR3 nucleotides are TGCGCCAGCAGCCTCGGGACTAGCGCCAACACCGGGGAGCTGTTTTTT.

This chain links TRBV5-1 with TRBJ2-1; D may be TRBD1 (5 bases). Trimming removed 0 bases at V and 0 bases at J, with 10 bases between. Germline V CDR1 and CDR2: SGHRS, YFSETQ. The CDR3 loop spans 16 amino acids. The chain's CDR3 is CASSLGGQSSYNEQFF. For the CDR3, the DNA is TGCGCCAGCAGCTTGGGGGGCCAGAGCTCCTACAATGAGCAGTTCTTC.

Here the CDR3 DNA reads TGTGCCAGCAGTCCGTCCCTGACTAGCCTCAACACAGATACGCAGTATTTT. Translating gives CASSPSLTSLNTDTQYF. The chain employs TRBV28 and TRBJ2-3, with TRBD2 identical over 7 bases. V lost 5 bases and J lost 2; bases outside the gene matches: 13. CDR3 length: 17 residues. CDR1 and CDR2 from the germline V gene are MDHEN and SYDVKM.

The genes are TRBV9 and TRBJ2-1; 8 nucleotides agree with TRBD2. CDR1 and CDR2 from the germline V gene are SGDLS and YYNGEE. The trim removed 0 bases at V and 7 bases at J, leaving 6 bases unmatched. This CDR3 spans 15 amino acids. The CDR3 bases are TGTGCCAGCAGCGTAGGCGGGACTAGGTGGAATGAGCAGTTCTTC. Translating it yields CASSVGGTRWNEQFF.

The chain couples TRBV5-8 to TRBJ2-7; maybe TRBD1 (5 bases). Per the germline V gene, CDR1 is SGHTS and CDR2 is YDEGEE. CDR3 length: 17 amino acids. V lost 1 base and J lost 2, with 19 bases in between. The CDR3 bases are TGTGCCAGCAGCTTGAGGGGAAATGGGTCCCCTACCTACGAGCAGTACGTC. Translation gives CASSLRGNGSPTYEQYV.

The chain employs TRBV6-1 and TRBJ1-2, with D possibly matching TRBD1 (5 bases). Germline V gives CDR1 MNHNS, CDR2 SASEGT. The CDR3 sequence is 14 residues long. V was trimmed by 3 bases and J by 0 bases, leaving 8 bases between them. The CDR3 coding sequence is TGTGCCAGCAGTGACCAGGGATCTAACTATGGCTACACCTTC. This encodes CASSDQGSNYGYTF.

Only one count was recorded for this clone. V gene TRBV13 combines with J gene TRBJ1-1; 7 bases fit TRBD1. V trimming: 6 bases; J trimming: 3 bases; junction bases outside the gene matches: 10. Germline V gene sequence: CDR1 PRHDT, CDR2 FYEKMQ (reference sequence). The CDR3 extends over 15 amino acids. CDR3: CASRNRTGRYTEAFF. For the CDR3, the DNA is TGTGCCAGCAGAAACCGGACAGGCCGGTACACTGAAGCTTTCTTT.

V is TRBV7-9 and J is TRBJ2-1; 9 bases match TRBD2. The CDR3 runs 18 residues. V lost 7 bases, J lost 8 bases, and 21 bases stayed unmatched. Germline V gene lookup returns CDR1 SEHNR and CDR2 FQNEAQ (reference sequence). The CDR3 sequence is CASTDDAGTSFFFYEQFF. For the CDR3, the DNA is TGTGCCAGCACCGACGACGCCGGGACTAGCTTTTTCTTCTATGAGCAGTTCTTC.

The chain links TRBV19 to TRBJ1-5; 8 nucleotides line up with TRBD1. Germline CDR1 reads LNHDA; CDR2 reads SQIVND (reference sequence). V was clipped by 5 bases and J by 2 bases; unmatched bases: 8. This CDR3 spans 16 amino acids. The CDR3: CASSDPGQGRNQPQHF. CDR3 DNA sequence: TGTGCCAGTAGTGACCCTGGACAGGGTCGCAATCAGCCCCAGCATTTT.

The chain joins TRBV5-8 to TRBJ1-1, with 8 bases fitting TRBD1. The CDR3 is 13 amino acids. The V gene end was trimmed by 4 bases and the J gene end by 4 bases; junction bases not matched to a gene: 3. Per germline, CDR1 SGHTS and CDR2 YDEGEE. CDR3 amino acids: CASSLQGATEAFF. DNA for the CDR3: TGTGCCAGCAGCCTGCAGGGGGCCACTGAAGCTTTCTTT.

This clone appeared many times. The chain has TRBV9 and TRBJ2-5; a weak D match, TRBD2 (5 bases). Germline CDR1 reads SGDLS; CDR2 reads YYNGEE. The CDR3 is 15 residues long. The V end was cut by 0 bases, the J end by 5 bases, with 14 bases between. CDR3 loop: CASSVGGDYTETQYF. The CDR3 DNA reads TGTGCCAGCAGCGTAGGGGGAGACTACACGGAGACCCAGTACTTC.

This clone was observed a single time. V gene TRBV2 combines with J gene TRBJ2-5; 7 bases map to TRBD2. Germline lookup yields CDR1 SNHLY and CDR2 FYNNEI. This CDR3 is 14 amino acids long. The V gene end was trimmed by 6 bases and the J gene end by 4 bases; junction bases not matched to a gene: 8. The DNA of the CDR3 is TGTGCCAGCAGGGGGGGGATGATGGGAGAGACCCAGTACTTC. Translated: CASRGGMMGETQYF.

The table lists this clone with a count of one. The V call is TRBV10-2, the J call TRBJ2-2, with no clear D. The CDR3 has 14 residues. Germline CDR1 WSHSY, CDR2 SAAADI. Trimming shortened V by 5 bases and J by 3 bases, and 10 bases separated the two germline ends. CDR3 in amino acids: CASSRGPDTGELFF. CDR3 nucleotide sequence: TGCGCCAGCAGTAGAGGCCCGGACACCGGGGAGCTGTTTTTT.

A few counts support this clone. V usage is TRBV4-2 and J usage is TRBJ2-5; 9 bases are a match to TRBD2. CDR3 length: 13 amino acids. Per germline, CDR1 LGHNA and CDR2 YNFKEQ. The junction had 0 bases not matched to a gene; V was cut back by 4 bases and J by 3 bases. The CDR3 is CASSPSGEETQYF. CDR3 nucleotides: TGTGCCAGCAGCCCTAGCGGGGAAGAGACCCAGTACTTC.

V gene TRBV30 combines with J gene TRBJ2-7; D is undetermined. CDR1 GTSNPN and CDR2 SVGIG come from the germline V gene (reference sequence). The CDR3 covers 13 residues. V was cut by 0 bases and J by 3 bases, with 9 bases left in between. DNA of the CDR3: TGTGCCTGGAGTGTTGGCTACCACTACGAGCAGTACGTC. It translates to CAWSVGYHYEQYV.

The chain uses TRBV12-5 and TRBJ2-7, with D possibly matching TRBD2 (6 bases). V lost 7 bases, J lost 4 bases, and 32 bases lay in between. Germline V lookup: CDR1 LGHNT, CDR2 FRNRAP. The CDR3 has 19 amino acids. For the CDR3, the DNA is TGTGCTAGTGCCTACTCCGGAGGGTTTACTATTCCCTACTCATACGAGCAGTACGTC. This gives the protein CASAYSGGFTIPYSYEQYV.

This chain uses TRBV5-4 with TRBJ2-5; D is possibly TRBD2 (5 bases). Per the germline V gene, CDR1 is SGHNT and CDR2 is YYREEE (reference sequence). V was trimmed by 2 bases and J by 4 bases, leaving 15 bases between them. This CDR3 has 15 residues. The CDR3 DNA is TGTGCCAGCAGCTTTACGGTGGGAGCATCAGAGACCCAGTACTTC. It is translated as CASSFTVGASETQYF.

The rearrangement uses TRBV19 and TRBJ2-1, with a tentative D call TRBD1 (5 bases). This CDR3 has 16 amino acids. Trimming took 5 bases from V and 0 from J, leaving 14 bases between them. Germline V gene data show CDR1 as LNHDA and CDR2 as SQIVND (reference sequence). CDR3 protein: CASSVRQKSSYNEQFF. The CDR3 DNA sequence: TGTGCCAGTAGTGTCCGACAGAAGAGCTCCTACAATGAGCAGTTCTTC. The whole variable domain, remainder taken from reference TRBV19 and TRBJ2-1, is DGGITQSPKYLFRKEGQNVTLSCEQNLNHDAMYWYRQDPGQGLRLIYYSQIVNDFQKGDIAEGYSVSREKKESFPLTVTSAQKNPTAFYLCASSVRQKSSYNEQFFGPGTRLTVL.

The genes are TRBV28 and TRBJ2-3; D is possibly TRBD2 (6 bases). Between the trimmed V and J ends, which lost 8 bases and 6 bases, there was a span of 15 bases. CDR3 length: 13 amino acids. Germline assignment: CDR1 MDHEN and CDR2 SYDVKM. CDR3 residues: CASAPGGKDTQYF. CDR3 nucleotides: TGTGCCAGCGCCCCAGGCGGGAAGGATACGCAGTATTTT.

With respect to this clone: The sample holds other DNA sequences that translate to the same CDR3. The chain recombines TRBV6-5 with TRBJ1-3; D is unclear. This CDR3 has 15 amino acids. V was cut by 4 bases and J by 1 base, with 11 bases left in between. Germline values: CDR1 MNHEY, CDR2 SVGAGI. CDR3 protein: CASSLGPGSGNTIYF. In nucleotides, the CDR3 is TGTGCCAGCAGTTTAGGTCCGGGATCTGGAAACACCATATATTTT.